This TCR beta chain was documented in a study of cytomegalovirus exposure and HLA in healthy donors. Study-wide points: Roughly uniform depth of sequencing across donors was assumed in presence/absence analyses. Under in vitro conditions, a few CMV-associated chains were confirmed as specific for CMV antigens.

About this clone itself: The antigen remains unidentified.

PCR amplification relied on 60 Vbeta primers (plus 13 Jbeta primers). Clones were read by immunoSEQ multiplex PCR, and TCRdb kept only the in-frame ones, dropping some. The repertoire holds about 120,000 clones, with 81% as singletons. The CDR3 spans 14 residues. V was trimmed by 5 bases and J by 1 base, leaving 10 bases between them. Per the germline V gene, CDR1 is SGHKS and CDR2 is YYEKEE (reference sequence). This receptor was obtained from a woman aged 40 to 49 in good health and CMV-seronegative. The sample taken for sequencing was PBMCs. V gene TRBV5-5 combines with J gene TRBJ1-5; D is unresolved. The CDR3 reads CASRGPGSNQPQHF. Here the CDR3 DNA reads TGTGCCAGCAGGGGTCCAGGAAGCAATCAGCCCCAGCATTTT.